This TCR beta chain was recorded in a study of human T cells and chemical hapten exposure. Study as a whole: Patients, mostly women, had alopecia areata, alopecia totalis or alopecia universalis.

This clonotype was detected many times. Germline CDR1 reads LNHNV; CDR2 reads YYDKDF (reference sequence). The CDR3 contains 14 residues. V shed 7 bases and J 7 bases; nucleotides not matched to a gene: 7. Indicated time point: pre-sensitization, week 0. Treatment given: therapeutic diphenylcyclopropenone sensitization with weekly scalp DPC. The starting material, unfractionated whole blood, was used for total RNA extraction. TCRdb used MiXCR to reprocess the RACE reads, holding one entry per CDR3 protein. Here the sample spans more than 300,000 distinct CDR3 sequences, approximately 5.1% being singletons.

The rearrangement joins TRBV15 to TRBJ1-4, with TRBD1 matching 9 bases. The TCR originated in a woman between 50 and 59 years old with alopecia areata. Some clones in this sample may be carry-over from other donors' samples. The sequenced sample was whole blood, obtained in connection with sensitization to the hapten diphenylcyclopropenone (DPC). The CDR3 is CATTTDRGSEKLFF. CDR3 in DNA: TGTGCCACCACCACAGACAGGGGGAGTGAAAAACTGTTTTTT. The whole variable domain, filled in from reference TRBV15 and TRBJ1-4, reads DAMVIQNPRYQVTQFGKPVTLSCSQTLNHNVMYWYQQKSSQAPKLLFHYYDKDFNNEADTPDNFQSRRPNTSFCFLDIRSPGLGDTAMYLCATTTDRGSEKLFFGSGTQLSVL.